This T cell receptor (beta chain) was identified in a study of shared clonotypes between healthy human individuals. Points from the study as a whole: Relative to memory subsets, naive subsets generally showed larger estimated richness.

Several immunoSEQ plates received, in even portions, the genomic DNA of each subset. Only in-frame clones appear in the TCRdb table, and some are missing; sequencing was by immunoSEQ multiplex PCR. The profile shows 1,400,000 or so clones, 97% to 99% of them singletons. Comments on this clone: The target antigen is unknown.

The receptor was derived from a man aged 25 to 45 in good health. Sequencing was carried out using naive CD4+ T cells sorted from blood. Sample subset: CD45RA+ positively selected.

CDR3 coding DNA: TGTGCCAGCAGCCCCTGTCTAGCACCCCAGCATTTT. Residues: CASSPCLAPQHF. The chain carries TRBV5-7 and TRBJ1-5, with unresolved D. TRBV5-7 is annotated as an ORF whose role is uncertain. This CDR3 has 12 amino acids. V gave up 4 bases and J gave up 10 bases, with 12 bases separating them.